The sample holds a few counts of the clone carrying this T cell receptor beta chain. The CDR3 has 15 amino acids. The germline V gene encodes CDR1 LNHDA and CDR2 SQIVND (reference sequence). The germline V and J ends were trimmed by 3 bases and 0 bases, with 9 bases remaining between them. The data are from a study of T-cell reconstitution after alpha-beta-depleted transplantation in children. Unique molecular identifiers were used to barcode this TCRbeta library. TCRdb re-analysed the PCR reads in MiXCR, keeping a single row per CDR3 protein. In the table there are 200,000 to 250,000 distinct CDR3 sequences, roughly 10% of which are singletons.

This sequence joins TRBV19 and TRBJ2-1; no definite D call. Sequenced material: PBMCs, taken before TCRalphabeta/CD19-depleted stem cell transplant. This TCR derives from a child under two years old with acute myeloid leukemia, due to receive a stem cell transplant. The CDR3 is CASSIWLSSYNEQFF. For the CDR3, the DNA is TGTGCCAGTAGTATCTGGCTCAGCTCCTACAATGAGCAGTTCTTC.